The clone carrying this T cell receptor beta chain occurred many times. The target antigen is unknown. This sample is drawn from a study of CD8 T cells in ankylosing spondylitis. Study-level results: For ankylosing spondylitis blood, a TCR beta motif of 7 to 9 highly homologous variants appeared characteristic. CD8+ by phenotype, disease-linked clones were relatively rare in peripheral blood. Earlier work had already found some motif variants in reactive arthritis synovial fluid and blood.

The CDR3 loop spans 14 amino acids. Germline V lookup: CDR1 DFQATT, CDR2 SNEGSKA (reference sequence). The V end was cut by 5 bases, the J end by 1 base, with 9 bases between. TCRdb re-called the 5' RACE reads with MiXCR, one entry per CDR3 protein. The sample comprises 200,000 to 300,000 distinct CDR3 sequences, 7.5% to 9.5% of which are singletons, and around 4.9% rests with the top ten. The chain uses TRBV20-1 and TRBJ1-6; unclear D gene. The receptor was derived from a female donor with ankylosing spondylitis or in good health (not recorded which). The sample taken for sequencing was blood, either unsorted or a sorted T cell fraction (not recorded which). For the CDR3, the DNA is TGCAGTGCTGCCCGGGCTTCCTATAATTCACCCCTCCACTTT. This codes for CSAARASYNSPLHF.